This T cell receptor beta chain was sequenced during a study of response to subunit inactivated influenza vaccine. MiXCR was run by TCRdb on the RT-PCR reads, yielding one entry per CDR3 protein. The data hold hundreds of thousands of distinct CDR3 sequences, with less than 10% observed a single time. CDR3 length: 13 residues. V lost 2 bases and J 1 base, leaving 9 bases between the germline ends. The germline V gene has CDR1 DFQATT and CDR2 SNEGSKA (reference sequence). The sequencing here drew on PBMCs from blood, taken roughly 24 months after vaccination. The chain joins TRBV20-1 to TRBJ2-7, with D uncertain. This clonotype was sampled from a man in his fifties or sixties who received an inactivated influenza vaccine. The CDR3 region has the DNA TGCAGTGCTAGATTCCACCAATCCTACGAGCAGTACTTC. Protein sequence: CSARFHQSYEQYF.